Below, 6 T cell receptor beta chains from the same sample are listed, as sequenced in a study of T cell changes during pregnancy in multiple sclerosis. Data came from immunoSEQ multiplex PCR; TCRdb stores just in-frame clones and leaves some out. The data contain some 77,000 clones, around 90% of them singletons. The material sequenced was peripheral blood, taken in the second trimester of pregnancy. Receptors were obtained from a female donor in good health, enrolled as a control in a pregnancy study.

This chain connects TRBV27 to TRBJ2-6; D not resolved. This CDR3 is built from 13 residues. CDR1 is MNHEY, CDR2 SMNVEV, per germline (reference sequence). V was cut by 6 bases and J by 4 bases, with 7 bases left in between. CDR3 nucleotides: TGTGCCAGCAGCCCACGGGGGGCCAACGTCCTGACTTTC. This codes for CASSPRGANVLTF.

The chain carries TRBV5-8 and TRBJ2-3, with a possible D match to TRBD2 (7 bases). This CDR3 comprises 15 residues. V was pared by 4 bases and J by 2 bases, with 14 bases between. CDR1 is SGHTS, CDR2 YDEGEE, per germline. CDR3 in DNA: TGTGCCAGCAGCCGAGGGGGGGCCGTCACAGATACGCAGTATTTT. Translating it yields CASSRGGAVTDTQYF.

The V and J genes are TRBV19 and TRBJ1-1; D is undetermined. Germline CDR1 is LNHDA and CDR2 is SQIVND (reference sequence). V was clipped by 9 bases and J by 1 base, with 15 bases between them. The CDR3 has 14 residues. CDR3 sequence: CASDSYGKNTEAFF. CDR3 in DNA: TGTGCCAGCGACTCTTACGGAAAGAACACTGAAGCTTTCTTT.

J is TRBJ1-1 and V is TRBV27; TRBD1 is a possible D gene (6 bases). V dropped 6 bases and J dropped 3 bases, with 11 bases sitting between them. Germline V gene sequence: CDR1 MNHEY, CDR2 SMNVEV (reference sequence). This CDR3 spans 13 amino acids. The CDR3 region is CASRGQGYTEAFF. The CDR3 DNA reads TGTGCCAGCAGGGGACAAGGGTACACTGAAGCTTTCTTT.

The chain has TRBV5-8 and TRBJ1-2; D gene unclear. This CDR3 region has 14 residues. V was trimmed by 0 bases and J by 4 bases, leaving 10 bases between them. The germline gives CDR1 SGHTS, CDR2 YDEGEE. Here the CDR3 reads CASSLGGYVYGYTF. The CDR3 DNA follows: TGTGCCAGCAGCTTGGGAGGGTATGTCTATGGCTACACCTTC.

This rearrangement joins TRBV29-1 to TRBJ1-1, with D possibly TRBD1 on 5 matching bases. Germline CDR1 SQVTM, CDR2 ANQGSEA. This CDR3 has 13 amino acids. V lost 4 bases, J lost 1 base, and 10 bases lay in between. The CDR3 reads CSVGFRANTEAFF. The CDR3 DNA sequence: TGCAGCGTTGGCTTCAGGGCGAACACTGAAGCTTTCTTT.